This T cell receptor beta chain was recorded in a study of T-cell reconstitution after alpha-beta-depleted transplantation in children. In its sample, this clonotype was seen a few times. Its antigen is not identified. Whole-study results and caveats: Newly generated T cells supplied most T-cell counts and diversity one year post-transplant.

Unique molecular identifiers were incorporated during preparation of the TCRbeta library. TCRdb fed the PCR reads into MiXCR, producing one record per CDR3 protein. The sample contains fewer than 1 million distinct CDR3 sequences, 15% to 20% of which appear only once. Germline V CDR1 and CDR2: KGHSH, LQKENI. Trimming took off 8 bases at V and 0 bases at J, with 16 bases between the two ends. This CDR3 contains 15 residues. The receptor comes from a male patient between 10 and 17 years old who had a stem cell transplant for acute lymphoblastic leukemia, so the T cells may come from the graft donor. V gene TRBV18 combines with J gene TRBJ1-1, with D unresolved. The starting material was PBMCs, mostly from graft donor cells, obtained 360 days after TCRalphabeta/CD19-depleted stem cell transplant. The CDR3 region has the DNA TGTGCCAGCCCCACCCCCGGCAAGATGAACACTGAAGCTTTCTTT. This sequence encodes CASPTPGKMNTEAFF.